Only a few counts were recorded for the clone carrying this T cell receptor beta chain. Antigen specificity is unknown. This sample stems from a study of cytomegalovirus exposure and HLA in healthy donors. General study points: Analysis was performed later, and it showed HLA-associated TCR beta chains to be more clonally expanded than equally common others. Serostatus for CMV was the only available immune exposure information.

CDR1 is GTSNPN, CDR2 SVGIG, per germline (reference sequence). The J segment lost 6 bases and the V segment lost 3 bases, leaving 13 bases of the junction unmatched. CDR3 length: 15 amino acids. PCR amplification relied on 60 Vbeta primers (plus 13 Jbeta primers). TCRdb's table, derived via immunoSEQ multiplex PCR, lists solely in-frame clones and lacks some. The data show about 140,000 clones, with about 80% seen just once and about 1.5% held by the top ten. Regarding donors, all were healthy bone marrow donors. This sequence originates from a man aged 25-45 years in good health and CMV-seropositive. The chain employs TRBV30 and TRBJ1-2; TRBD1 agrees at 7 bases. Sequenced: PBMCs. CDR3 residues: CAWSSSRDSVNGYTF. The CDR3 coding sequence is TGTGCCTGGAGCTCCTCACGGGACAGCGTTAATGGCTACACCTTC.